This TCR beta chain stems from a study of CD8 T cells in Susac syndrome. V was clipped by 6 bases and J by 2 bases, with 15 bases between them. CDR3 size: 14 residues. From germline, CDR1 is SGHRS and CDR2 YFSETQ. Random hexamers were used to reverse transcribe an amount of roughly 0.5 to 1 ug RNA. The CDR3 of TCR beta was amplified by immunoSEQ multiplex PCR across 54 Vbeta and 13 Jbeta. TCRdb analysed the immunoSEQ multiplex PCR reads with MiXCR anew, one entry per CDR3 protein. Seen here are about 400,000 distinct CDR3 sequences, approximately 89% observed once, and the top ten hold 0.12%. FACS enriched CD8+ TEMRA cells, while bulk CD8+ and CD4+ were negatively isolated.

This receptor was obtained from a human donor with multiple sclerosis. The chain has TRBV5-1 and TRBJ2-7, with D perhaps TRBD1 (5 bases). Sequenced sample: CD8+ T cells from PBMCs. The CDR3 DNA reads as TGCGCCAGCAATACAGAAACAGGAGCCTACGAGCAGTACTTC. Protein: CASNTETGAYEQYF.